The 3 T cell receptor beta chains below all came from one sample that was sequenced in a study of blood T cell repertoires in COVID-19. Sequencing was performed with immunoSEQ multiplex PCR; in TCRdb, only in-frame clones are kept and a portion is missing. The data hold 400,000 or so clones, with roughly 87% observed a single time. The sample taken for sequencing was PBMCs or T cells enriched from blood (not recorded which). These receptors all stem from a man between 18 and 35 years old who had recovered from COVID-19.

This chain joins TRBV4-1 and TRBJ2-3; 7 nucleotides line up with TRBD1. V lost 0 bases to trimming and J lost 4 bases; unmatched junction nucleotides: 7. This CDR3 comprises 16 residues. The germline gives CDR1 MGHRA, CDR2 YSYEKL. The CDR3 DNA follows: TGCGCCAGCAGCCAAGAACCGGCTACAGGGGCAGATACGCAGTATTTT. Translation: CASSQEPATGADTQYF.

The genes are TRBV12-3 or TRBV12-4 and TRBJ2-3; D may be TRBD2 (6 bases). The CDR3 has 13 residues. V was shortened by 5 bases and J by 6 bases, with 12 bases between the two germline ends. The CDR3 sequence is CASSRRVTDTQYF. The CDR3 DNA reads TGTGCCAGCAGTCGGAGGGTTACGGATACGCAGTATTTT.

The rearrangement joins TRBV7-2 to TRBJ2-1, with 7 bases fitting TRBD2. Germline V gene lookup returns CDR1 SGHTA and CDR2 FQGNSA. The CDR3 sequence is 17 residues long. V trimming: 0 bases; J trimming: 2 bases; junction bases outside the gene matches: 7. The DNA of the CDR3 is TGTGCCAGCAGCTTAGCGGGAGGGCCGGCAGCCTACAATGAGCAGTTCTTC. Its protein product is CASSLAGGPAAYNEQFF.